This TCR beta chain originates from a study of regulatory T cells in long-lasting Graves disease. Building of the TCR beta libraries involved iRepertoire HTBI primers and Arm-PCR of CDR3 regions. TCRdb fed the multiplex PCR reads into MiXCR, producing one record per CDR3 protein. The sample gives 350,000 to 450,000 distinct CDR3 sequences, more than 13% of which show up once; 16% is in the top ten. Time point given: newly diagnosed GD, antithyroid drugs for less than 3 months. The TCR library was made from RNA extracted from PBMCs. CDR3 size: 18 residues. Germline assignment: CDR1 LNHDA and CDR2 SQIVND (reference sequence). Trimming cost V 6 bases and J 0 bases, with 21 bases left between them. Another study also made use of these data, one on T cells in Graves' hyperthyroidism and ophthalmopathy.

This sample comprised peripheral blood mononuclear cells (PBMCs), obtained at new diagnosis, from a patient treated with antithyroid drugs. The chain combines TRBV19 with TRBJ1-3; D uncertain. This receptor was obtained from a woman in her 30s with Graves disease. The CDR3 DNA reads TGTGCCAGTAGCCTGTACTATAGTACAGACTACTCTGGAAACACCATATATTTT. Its translation is CASSLYYSTDYSGNTIYF.